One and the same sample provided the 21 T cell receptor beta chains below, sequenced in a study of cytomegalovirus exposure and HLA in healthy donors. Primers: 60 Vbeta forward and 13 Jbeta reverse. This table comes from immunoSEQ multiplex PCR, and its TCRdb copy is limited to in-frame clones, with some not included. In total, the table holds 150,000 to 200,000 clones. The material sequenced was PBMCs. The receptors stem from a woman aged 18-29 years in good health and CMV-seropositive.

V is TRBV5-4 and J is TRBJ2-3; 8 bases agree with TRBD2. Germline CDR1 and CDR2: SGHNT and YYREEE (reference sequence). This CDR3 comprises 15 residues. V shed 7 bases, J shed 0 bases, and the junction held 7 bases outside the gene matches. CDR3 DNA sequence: TGTGCCAGCGCCCAACAGCGGGGGAGCACAGATACGCAGTATTTT. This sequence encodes CASAQQRGSTDTQYF.

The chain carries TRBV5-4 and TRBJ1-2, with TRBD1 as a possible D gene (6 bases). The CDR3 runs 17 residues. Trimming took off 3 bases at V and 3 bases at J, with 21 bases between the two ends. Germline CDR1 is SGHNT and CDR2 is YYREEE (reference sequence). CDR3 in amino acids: CASSWGGGAQVDYGYTF. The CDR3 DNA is TGTGCCAGCAGCTGGGGCGGGGGGGCCCAGGTGGACTATGGCTACACCTTC.

CDR3 sequence (DNA): TGTGCCAGCAGCTGGACAGGGGCGGATTCACCCCTCCACTTT. This codes for CASSWTGADSPLHF. The chain couples TRBV7-2 to TRBJ1-6; 9 bases are a match to TRBD1. Germline V gives CDR1 SGHTA, CDR2 FQGNSA. J lost 8 bases, V lost 4 bases, and 3 bases had no gene match. CDR3 length: 14 amino acids.

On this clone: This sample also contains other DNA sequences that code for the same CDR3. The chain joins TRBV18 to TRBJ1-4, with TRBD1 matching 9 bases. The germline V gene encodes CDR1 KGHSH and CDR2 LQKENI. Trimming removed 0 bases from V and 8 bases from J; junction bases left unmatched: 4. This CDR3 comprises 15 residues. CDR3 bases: TGTGCCAGCTCACCACCGGGACAGGGAGGCGAAAAACTGTTTTTT. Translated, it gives CASSPPGQGGEKLFF. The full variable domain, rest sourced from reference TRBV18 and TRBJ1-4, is NAGVMQNPRHLVRRRGQEARLRCSPMKGHSHVYWYRQLPEEGLKFMVYLQKENIIDESGMPKERFSAEFPKEGPSILRIQQVVRGDSAAYFCASSPPGQGGEKLFFGSGTQLSVL.

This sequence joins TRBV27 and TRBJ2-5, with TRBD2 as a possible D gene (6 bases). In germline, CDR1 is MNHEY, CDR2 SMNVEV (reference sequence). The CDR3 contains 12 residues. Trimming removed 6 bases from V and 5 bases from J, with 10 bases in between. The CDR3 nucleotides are TGTGCCAGCAGGGAGGCGGGGGAGACCCAGTACTTC. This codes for CASREAGETQYF.

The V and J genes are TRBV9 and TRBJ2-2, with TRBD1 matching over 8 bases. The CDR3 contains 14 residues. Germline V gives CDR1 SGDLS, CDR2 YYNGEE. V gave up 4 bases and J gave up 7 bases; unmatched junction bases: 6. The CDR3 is CASSPQGTGGELFF. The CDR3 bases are TGTGCCAGCAGCCCCCAGGGGACAGGCGGGGAGCTGTTTTTT.

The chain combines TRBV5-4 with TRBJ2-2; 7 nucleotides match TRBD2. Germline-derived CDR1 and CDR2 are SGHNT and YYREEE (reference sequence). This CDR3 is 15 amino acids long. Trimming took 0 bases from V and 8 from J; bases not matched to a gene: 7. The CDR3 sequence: CASSLGKGGPGELFF. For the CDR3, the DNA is TGTGCCAGCAGCTTGGGAAAGGGAGGGCCTGGGGAGCTGTTTTTT. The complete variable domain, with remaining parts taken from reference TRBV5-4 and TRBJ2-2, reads ETGVTQSPTHLIKTRGQQVTLRCSSQSGHNTVSWYQQALGQGPQFIFQYYREEENGRGNFPPRFSGLQFPNYSSELNVNALELDDSALYLCASSLGKGGPGELFFGEGSRLTVL.

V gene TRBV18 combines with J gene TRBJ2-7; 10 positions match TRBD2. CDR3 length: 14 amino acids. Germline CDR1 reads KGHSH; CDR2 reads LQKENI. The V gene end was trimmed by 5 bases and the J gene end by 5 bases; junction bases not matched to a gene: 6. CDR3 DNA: TGTGCCAGCTCAAAGCGGGGGGGCCAGGACGAGCAGTACTTC. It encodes CASSKRGGQDEQYF.

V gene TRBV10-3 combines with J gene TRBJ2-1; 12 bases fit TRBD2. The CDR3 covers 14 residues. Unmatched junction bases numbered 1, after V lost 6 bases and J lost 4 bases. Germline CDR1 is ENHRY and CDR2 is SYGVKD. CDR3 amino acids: CAISLAGGYNEQFF. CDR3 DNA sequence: TGTGCCATCAGCCTAGCGGGAGGGTACAATGAGCAGTTCTTC.

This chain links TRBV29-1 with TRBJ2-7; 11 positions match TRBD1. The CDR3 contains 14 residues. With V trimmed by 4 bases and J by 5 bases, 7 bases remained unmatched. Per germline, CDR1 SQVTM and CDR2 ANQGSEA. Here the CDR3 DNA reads TGCAGCGTTGTGGGCGGACAGGGGGCCGACGAGCAGTACTTC. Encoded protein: CSVVGGQGADEQYF.

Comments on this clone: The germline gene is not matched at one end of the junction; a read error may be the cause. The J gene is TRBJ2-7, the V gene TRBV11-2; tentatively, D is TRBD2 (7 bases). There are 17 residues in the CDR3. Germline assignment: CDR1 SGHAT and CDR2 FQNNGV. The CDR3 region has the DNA TGTGCCAGCAGTTCCAGAGGGGGGAGGGCCGTATCCTCCGAGCAGTACTTC. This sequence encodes CASSSRGGRAVSSEQYF.

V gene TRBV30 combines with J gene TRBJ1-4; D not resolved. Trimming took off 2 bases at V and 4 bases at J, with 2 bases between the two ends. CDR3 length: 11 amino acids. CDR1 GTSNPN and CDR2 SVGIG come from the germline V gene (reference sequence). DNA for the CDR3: TGTGCCTGGAGTCGTAATGAAAAACTGTTTTTT. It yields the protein CAWSRNEKLFF. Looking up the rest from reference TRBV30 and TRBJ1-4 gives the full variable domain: SQTIHQWPATLVQPVGSPLSLECTVEGTSNPNLYWYRQAAGRGLQLLFYSVGIGQISSEVPQNLSASRPQDRQFILSSKKLLLSDSGFYLCAWSRNEKLFFGSGTQLSVL.

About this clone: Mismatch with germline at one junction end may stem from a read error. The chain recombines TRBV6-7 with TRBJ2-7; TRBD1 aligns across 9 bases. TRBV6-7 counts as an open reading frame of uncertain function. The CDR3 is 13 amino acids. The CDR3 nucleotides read TGTGCCAGCATTCGGACAGGGGATCACGAGCAGTGCTTC. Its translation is CASIRTGDHEQCF.

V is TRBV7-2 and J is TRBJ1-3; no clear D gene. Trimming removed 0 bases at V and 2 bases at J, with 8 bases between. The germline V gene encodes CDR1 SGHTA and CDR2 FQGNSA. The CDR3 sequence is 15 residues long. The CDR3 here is CASSLAPGAGNTIYF. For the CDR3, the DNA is TGTGCCAGCAGCTTAGCTCCCGGGGCTGGAAACACCATATATTTT. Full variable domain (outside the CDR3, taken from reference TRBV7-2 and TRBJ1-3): GAGVSQSPSNKVTEKGKDVELRCDPISGHTALYWYRQSLGQGLEFLIYFQGNSAPDKSGLPSDRFSAERTGGSVSTLTIQRTQQEDSAVYLCASSLAPGAGNTIYFGEGSWLTVV.

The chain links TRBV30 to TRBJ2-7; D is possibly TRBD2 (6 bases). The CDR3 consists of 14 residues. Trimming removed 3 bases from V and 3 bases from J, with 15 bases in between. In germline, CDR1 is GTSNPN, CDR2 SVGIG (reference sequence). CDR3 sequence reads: CAWSGNWGDYEQYF. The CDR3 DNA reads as TGTGCCTGGAGCGGGAATTGGGGGGACTACGAGCAGTACTTC.

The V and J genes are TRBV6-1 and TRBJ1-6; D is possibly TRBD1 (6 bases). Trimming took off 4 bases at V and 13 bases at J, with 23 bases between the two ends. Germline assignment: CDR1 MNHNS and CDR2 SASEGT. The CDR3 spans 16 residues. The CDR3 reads CASSALPGHGHPPLHF. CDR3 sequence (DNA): TGTGCCAGCAGTGCCCTACCGGGACACGGGCATCCCCCCCTCCACTTT.

CDR3: CASGVGLAGTGELFF. DNA for the CDR3: TGTGCCAGCGGCGTTGGACTAGCGGGGACCGGGGAGCTGTTTTTT. The chain joins TRBV6-1 to TRBJ2-2; 12 bases are a match to TRBD2. V lost 8 bases to trimming and J lost 5 bases; unmatched junction nucleotides: 6. CDR3 length: 15 residues. CDR1 and CDR2 (germline): MNHNS, SASEGT.

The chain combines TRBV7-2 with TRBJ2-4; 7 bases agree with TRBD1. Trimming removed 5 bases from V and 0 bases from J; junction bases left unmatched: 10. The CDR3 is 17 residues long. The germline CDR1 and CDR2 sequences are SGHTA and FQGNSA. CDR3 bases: TGTGCCAGCAGCCCCCGTAGAGGGGGCCAAGCCAAAAACATTCAGTACTTC. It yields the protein CASSPRRGGQAKNIQYF.

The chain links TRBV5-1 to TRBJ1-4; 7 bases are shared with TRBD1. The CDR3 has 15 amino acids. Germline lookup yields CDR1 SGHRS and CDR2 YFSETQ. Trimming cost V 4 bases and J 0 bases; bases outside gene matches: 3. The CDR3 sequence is CASSIDRATNEKLFF. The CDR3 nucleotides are TGCGCCAGCAGCATAGACAGGGCAACTAATGAAAAACTGTTTTTT.

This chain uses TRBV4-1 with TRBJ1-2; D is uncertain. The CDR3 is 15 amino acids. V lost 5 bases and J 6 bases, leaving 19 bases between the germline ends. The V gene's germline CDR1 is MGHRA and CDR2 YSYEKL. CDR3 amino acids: CASSVYRGPWDGYTF. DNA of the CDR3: TGCGCCAGCAGCGTATACCGCGGCCCCTGGGATGGCTACACCTTC.

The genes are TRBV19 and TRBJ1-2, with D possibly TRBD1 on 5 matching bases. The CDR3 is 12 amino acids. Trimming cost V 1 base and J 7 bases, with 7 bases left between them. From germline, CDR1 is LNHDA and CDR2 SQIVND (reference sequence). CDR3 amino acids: CASSIARAGYTF. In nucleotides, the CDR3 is TGTGCCAGTAGTATAGCCAGGGCTGGCTACACCTTC.